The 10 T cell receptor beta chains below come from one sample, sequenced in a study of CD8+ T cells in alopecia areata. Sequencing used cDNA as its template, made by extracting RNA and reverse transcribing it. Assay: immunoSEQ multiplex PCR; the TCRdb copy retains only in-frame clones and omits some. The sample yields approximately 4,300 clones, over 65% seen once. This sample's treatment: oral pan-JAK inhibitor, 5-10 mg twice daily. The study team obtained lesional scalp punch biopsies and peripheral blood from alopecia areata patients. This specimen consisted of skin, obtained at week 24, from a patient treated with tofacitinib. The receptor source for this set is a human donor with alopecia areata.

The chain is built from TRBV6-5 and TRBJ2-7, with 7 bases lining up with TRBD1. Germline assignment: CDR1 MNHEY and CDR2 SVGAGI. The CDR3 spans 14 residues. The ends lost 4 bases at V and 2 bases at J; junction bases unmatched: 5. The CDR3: CASSSRQGPYEQYF. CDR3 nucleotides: TGTGCCAGCAGTTCTCGACAGGGCCCCTACGAGCAGTACTTC.

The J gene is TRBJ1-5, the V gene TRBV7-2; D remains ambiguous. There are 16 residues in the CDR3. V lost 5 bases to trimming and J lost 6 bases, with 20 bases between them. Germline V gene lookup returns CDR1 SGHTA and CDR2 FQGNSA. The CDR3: CASSLVGMGYGQPQHF. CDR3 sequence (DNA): TGTGCCAGCAGCCTAGTTGGTATGGGTTATGGTCAGCCCCAGCATTTT.

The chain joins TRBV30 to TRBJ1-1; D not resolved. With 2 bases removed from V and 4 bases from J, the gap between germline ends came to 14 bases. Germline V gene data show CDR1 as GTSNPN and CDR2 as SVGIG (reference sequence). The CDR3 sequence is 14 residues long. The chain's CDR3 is CAWSTTRVSTEAFF. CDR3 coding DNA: TGTGCCTGGAGTACTACTAGGGTATCCACTGAAGCTTTCTTT.

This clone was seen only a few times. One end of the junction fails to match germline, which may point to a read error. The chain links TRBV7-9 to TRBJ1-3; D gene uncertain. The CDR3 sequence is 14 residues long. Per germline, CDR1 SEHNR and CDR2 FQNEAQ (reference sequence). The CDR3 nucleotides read TGTGCCAGCAGCCACGCCCCGGCTGGGAACACCATATATTTT. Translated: CASSHAPAGNTIYF.

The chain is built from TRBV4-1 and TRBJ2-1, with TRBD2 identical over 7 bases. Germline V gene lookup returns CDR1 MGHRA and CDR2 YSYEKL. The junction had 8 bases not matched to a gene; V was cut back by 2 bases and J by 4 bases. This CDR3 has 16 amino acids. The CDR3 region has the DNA TGCGCCAGCAGCCAACAGGGAGGGTTCCCTTACAATGAGCAGTTCTTC. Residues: CASSQQGGFPYNEQFF.

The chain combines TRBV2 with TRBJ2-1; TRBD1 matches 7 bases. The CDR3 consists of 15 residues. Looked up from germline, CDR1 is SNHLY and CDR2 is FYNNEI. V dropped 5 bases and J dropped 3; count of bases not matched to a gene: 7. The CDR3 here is CASSRPGQFYNEQFF. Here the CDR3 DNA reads TGTGCCAGCAGTCGACCGGGACAGTTCTACAATGAGCAGTTCTTC. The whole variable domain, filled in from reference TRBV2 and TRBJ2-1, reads EPEVTQTPSHQVTQMGQEVILRCVPISNHLYFYWYRQILGQKVEFLVSFYNNEISEKSEIFDDQFSVERPDGSNFTLKIRSTKLEDSAMYFCASSRPGQFYNEQFFGPGTRLTVL.

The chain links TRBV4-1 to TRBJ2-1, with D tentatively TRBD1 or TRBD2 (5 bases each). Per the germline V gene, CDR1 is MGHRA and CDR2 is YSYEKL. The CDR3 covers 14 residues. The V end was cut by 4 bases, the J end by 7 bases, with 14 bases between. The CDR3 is CASSLGLAENEQFF. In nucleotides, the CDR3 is TGCGCCAGCAGCCTGGGGCTAGCCGAAAATGAGCAGTTCTTC.

CDR3 in amino acids: CASSVGIHTEAFF. In nucleotides, the CDR3 is TGTGCCAGCAGCGTGGGTATCCACACTGAAGCTTTCTTT. The chain recombines TRBV9 with TRBJ1-1; D unclear. The CDR3 runs to 13 residues. Germline assignment: CDR1 SGDLS and CDR2 YYNGEE. The V gene lost 2 bases and the J gene lost 3 bases, with 8 bases spanning the gap.

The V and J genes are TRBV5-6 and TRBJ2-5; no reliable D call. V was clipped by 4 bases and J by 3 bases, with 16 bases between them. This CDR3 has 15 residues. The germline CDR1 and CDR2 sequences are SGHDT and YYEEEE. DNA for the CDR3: TGTGCCAGCAGCCCGAGACTCCTGGGCAAAGAGACCCAGTACTTC. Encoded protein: CASSPRLLGKETQYF.

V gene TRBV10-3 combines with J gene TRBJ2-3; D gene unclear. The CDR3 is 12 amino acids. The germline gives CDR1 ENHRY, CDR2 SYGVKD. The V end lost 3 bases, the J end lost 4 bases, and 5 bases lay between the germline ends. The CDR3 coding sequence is TGTGCCATCAGTGAAGGCGCAGATACGCAGTATTTT. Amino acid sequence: CAISEGADTQYF.